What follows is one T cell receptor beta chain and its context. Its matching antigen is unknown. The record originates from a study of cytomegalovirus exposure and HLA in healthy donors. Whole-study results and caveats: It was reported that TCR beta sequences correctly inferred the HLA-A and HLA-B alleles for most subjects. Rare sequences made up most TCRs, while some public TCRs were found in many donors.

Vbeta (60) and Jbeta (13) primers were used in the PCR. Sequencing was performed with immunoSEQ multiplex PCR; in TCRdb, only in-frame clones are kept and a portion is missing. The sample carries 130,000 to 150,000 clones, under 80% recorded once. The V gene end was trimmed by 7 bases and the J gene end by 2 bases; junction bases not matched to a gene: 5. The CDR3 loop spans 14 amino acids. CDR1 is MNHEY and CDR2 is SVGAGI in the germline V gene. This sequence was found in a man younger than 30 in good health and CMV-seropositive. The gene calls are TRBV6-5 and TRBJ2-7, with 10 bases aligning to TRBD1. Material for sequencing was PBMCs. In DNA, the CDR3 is TGTGCCAGCAAACGACAGGGGGCCGCCTACGAGCAGTACTTC. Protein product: CASKRQGAAYEQYF.